The TCR beta chain described here comes from a study of blood T cell repertoires in COVID-19. Trimming took 6 bases from V and 7 from J; bases not matched to a gene: 7. The CDR3 loop spans 14 amino acids. Germline V gives CDR1 SGHNT, CDR2 YYREEE (reference sequence). Libraries were prepared by immunoSEQ multiplex PCR; TCRdb keeps only in-frame clonotypes and omits some of them. The profile shows hundreds of thousands of clones, about 91% of them singletons. The chain is built from TRBV5-4 and TRBJ1-6; 7 bases are shared with TRBD1. The receptor was isolated from a woman aged 30 to 39 who had recovered from COVID-19. Sequences were obtained from peripheral blood. The CDR3 here is CASNHRGDNSPLHF. The CDR3, as DNA: TGTGCCAGCAACCACAGGGGCGACAATTCACCCCTCCACTTT.